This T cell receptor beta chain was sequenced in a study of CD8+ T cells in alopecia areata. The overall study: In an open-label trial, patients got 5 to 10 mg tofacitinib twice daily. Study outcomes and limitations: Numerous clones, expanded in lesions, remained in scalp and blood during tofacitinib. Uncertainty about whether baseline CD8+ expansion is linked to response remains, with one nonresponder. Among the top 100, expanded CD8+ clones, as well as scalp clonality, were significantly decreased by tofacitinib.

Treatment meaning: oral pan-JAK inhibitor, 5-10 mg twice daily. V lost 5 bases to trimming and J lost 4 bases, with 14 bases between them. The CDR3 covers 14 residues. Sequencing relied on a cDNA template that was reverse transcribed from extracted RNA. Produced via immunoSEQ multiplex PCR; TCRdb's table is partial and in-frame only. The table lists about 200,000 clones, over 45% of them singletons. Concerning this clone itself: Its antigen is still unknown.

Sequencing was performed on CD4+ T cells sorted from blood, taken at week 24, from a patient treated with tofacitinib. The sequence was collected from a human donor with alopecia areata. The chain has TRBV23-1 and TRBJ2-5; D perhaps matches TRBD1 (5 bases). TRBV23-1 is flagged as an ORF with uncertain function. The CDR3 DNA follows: TGCGCCAGCAGTTCACCAGGGAATCGAGAGACCCAGTACTTC. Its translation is CASSSPGNRETQYF.